The 14 T cell receptor beta chains below come from one sample, sequenced in a study of blood T cell repertoires in COVID-19. Sequencing used immunoSEQ multiplex PCR; TCRdb keeps in-frame clones, though not all of them. The table includes roughly 170,000 clones, 84% detected once. The sample taken for sequencing was peripheral blood. The receptors were sampled from a man aged 35 to 55 who had recovered from COVID-19.

This clone was seen a handful of times. This chain uses TRBV29-1 with TRBJ1-1; possible D gene TRBD1, 6 bases. The CDR3 totals 12 residues. With 8 bases removed from V and 1 base from J, the gap between germline ends came to 11 bases. Germline V gene data show CDR1 as SQVTM and CDR2 as ANQGSEA. CDR3 in amino acids: CSSSQGNTEAFF. For the CDR3, the DNA is TGCAGCTCGTCACAGGGGAACACTGAAGCTTTCTTT.

This chain uses TRBV7-2 with TRBJ1-2; 9 bases line up with TRBD1. The germline CDR1 and CDR2 sequences are SGHTA and FQGNSA. The junction had 5 bases not matched to a gene; V was cut back by 2 bases and J by 7 bases. The CDR3 is made up of 14 amino acids. CDR3 bases: TGTGCCAGCAGCTTAATGGACAGGGGCCGTGGCTACACCTTC. This codes for CASSLMDRGRGYTF.

The V and J genes are TRBV2 and TRBJ2-7, with TRBD2 matching over 8 bases. CDR1 SNHLY and CDR2 FYNNEI come from the germline V gene. The length of the CDR3 is 18 residues. V lost 4 bases and J lost 0; bases outside the gene matches: 14. CDR3 in DNA: TGTGCCAGCAGTGGTCTATCGGGTAGCGGGGTTCTCTCCTACGAGCAGTACTTC. Translation gives CASSGLSGSGVLSYEQYF.

This clone has just one count. The chain recombines TRBV13 with TRBJ2-7; 8 bases are shared with TRBD1. CDR1 is PRHDT, CDR2 FYEKMQ, per germline (reference sequence). With V trimmed by 4 bases and J by 3 bases, 2 bases remained unmatched. The CDR3 runs to 13 residues. CDR3: CASSSDRGYEQYF. As DNA, the CDR3 is TGTGCCAGCAGCTCCGACAGGGGCTACGAGCAGTACTTC.

The rearrangement joins TRBV7-2 to TRBJ2-3; 8 positions match TRBD2. Germline CDR1 is SGHTA and CDR2 is FQGNSA. The CDR3 is 16 residues long. V was clipped by 5 bases and J by 4 bases; unmatched bases: 11. CDR3 nucleotide sequence: TGTGCCAGCAGCCTCCGGATTAGCGGGGTGGCAGATACGCAGTATTTT. Protein sequence: CASSLRISGVADTQYF.

The chain is built from TRBV7-6 and TRBJ1-3, with no clear D. The germline V gene encodes CDR1 SGHVS and CDR2 FNYEAQ. The V end was cut by 5 bases, the J end by 2 bases, with 13 bases between. This CDR3 has 15 residues. The DNA of the CDR3 is TGTGCCAGCAGCGCACGCGGGGAGCCTGGAAACACCATATATTTT. It codes for CASSARGEPGNTIYF.

The V gene is TRBV6-6, the J gene TRBJ1-3; a possible D gene is TRBD1 (5 bases). Germline V gene sequence: CDR1 MNHNY, CDR2 SVGAGI (reference sequence). V was cut by 8 bases and J by 0 bases, with 8 bases left in between. The CDR3 has 13 residues. CDR3 region: CASGGVSGNTIYF. Written as DNA, the CDR3 is TGTGCCAGCGGGGGGGTCTCTGGAAACACCATATATTTT.

This clone was observed a few times. The rearrangement uses TRBV6-6 and TRBJ1-6; 7 bases agree with TRBD1. The length of the CDR3 is 14 residues. The junction had 11 bases not matched to a gene; V was cut back by 10 bases and J by 8 bases. Germline CDR1 and CDR2: MNHNY and SVGAGI (reference sequence). The CDR3 spells CAIKDQTGYSPLHF. CDR3 sequence (DNA): TGTGCCATTAAGGATCAGACAGGGTATTCACCCCTCCACTTT.

This chain links TRBV5-5 with TRBJ2-4; 9 bases map to TRBD1. Germline V CDR1 and CDR2: SGHKS, YYEKEE (reference sequence). The CDR3 is 18 amino acids. V lost 4 bases and J lost 0; bases outside the gene matches: 11. CDR3 region: CASSPGQGGERAKNIQYF. The CDR3 bases are TGTGCCAGCAGCCCGGGACAGGGAGGCGAAAGAGCCAAAAACATTCAGTACTTC.

This clone showed up just a few times. The rearrangement uses TRBV28 and TRBJ1-5, with D possibly being TRBD1 (5 bases). The CDR3 has 14 amino acids. CDR1 MDHEN and CDR2 SYDVKM come from the germline V gene. The V and J ends lost 3 bases and 7 bases respectively, with 13 bases between them. The CDR3 coding sequence is TGTGCCAGCAGTTTTGGAGGGGAGGGGCAGCCCCAGCATTTT. Amino acid sequence: CASSFGGEGQPQHF.

The chain joins TRBV12-3 or TRBV12-4 to TRBJ1-1; no reliable D call. V lost 3 bases to trimming and J lost 5 bases, with 7 bases between them. This CDR3 spans 12 amino acids. The CDR3 DNA sequence: TGTGCCAGCAGTTTCGGCGGGACTGAAGCTTTCTTT. It is translated as CASSFGGTEAFF.

The chain combines TRBV27 with TRBJ2-1; 9 bases agree with TRBD1. The CDR3 totals 13 residues. J gave up 8 bases and V 8 bases, and 7 bases lay outside the gene matches. Per the germline V gene, CDR1 is MNHEY and CDR2 is SMNVEV (reference sequence). In nucleotides, the CDR3 is TGTGCCAGCGGGACAGGGATTTCGGATGAGCAGTTCTTC. It specifies CASGTGISDEQFF.

The J gene is TRBJ1-4, the V gene TRBV27; D is undetermined. CDR3 length: 10 amino acids. The V gene's germline CDR1 is MNHEY and CDR2 SMNVEV (reference sequence). V lost 8 bases and J lost 8, with 6 bases in between. The CDR3 nucleotides read TGTGCCAGCGGGAGGGAAAAACTGTTTTTT. Translation: CASGREKLFF.

This chain joins TRBV4-3 and TRBJ2-5, with D perhaps TRBD2 (5 bases). This CDR3 has 15 residues. Germline V gene data show CDR1 as LGHNA and CDR2 as YSLEER. Trimming took off 0 bases at V and 3 bases at J, with 11 bases between the two ends. The CDR3, as DNA: TGCGCCAGCAGCCAAGATCTTAAGCGGAAAGAGACCCAGTACTTC. Its protein product is CASSQDLKRKETQYF.